Shown below are 10 T cell receptor beta chains from a single sample sequenced in a study of blood T cell repertoires in COVID-19 (TCRdb year 2020). Library construction relied on the immunoSEQ multiplex PCR assay. Drawn from immuneACCESS, this table holds only the in-frame rearrangements with V and J called that TCRdb kept. Clones are partly lost; checked studies trace under half to an unresolved V gene and leave the rest unexplained. In this sample the table shows over 150,000 clones, 80% to 90% of which occur a single time. The ten largest clones capture approximately 19% of the sample. Source material: peripheral blood. The source is a woman in her 70s who had recovered from COVID-19.

This clone was counted once. The chain uses TRBV7-2 and TRBJ1-3; the match to TRBD1 covers 10 bases. CDR1 and CDR2 from the germline V gene are SGHTA and FQGNSA. J was trimmed by 7 bases and V by 0 bases; bases with no gene match: 3. The CDR3 extends over 15 amino acids. CDR3 nucleotide sequence: TGTGCCAGCAGCTTAGCAGGACAGGGGGGTAACACCATATATTTT. This encodes CASSLAGQGGNTIYF.

The genes are TRBV29-1 and TRBJ1-5; 7 bases map to TRBD1. V lost 4 bases and J lost 6; bases outside the gene matches: 12. This CDR3 region has 15 residues. CDR1 and CDR2 (germline): SQVTM, ANQGSEA. The CDR3 loop is CSVAVGGGGGQPQHF. The DNA of the CDR3 is TGCAGCGTTGCGGTCGGAGGGGGCGGCGGTCAGCCCCAGCATTTT.

The chain links TRBV19 to TRBJ2-3, with TRBD2 matching over 11 bases. The CDR3 is 14 residues long. V dropped 8 bases and J dropped 8; count of bases not matched to a gene: 9. CDR1 and CDR2 from the germline V gene are LNHDA and SQIVND (reference sequence). CDR3: CASVSGGASGTQYF. The CDR3 region has the DNA TGTGCCAGTGTTAGCGGGGGGGCCTCAGGTACGCAGTATTTT.

The V and J genes are TRBV6-6 and TRBJ2-7, with a possible D match to TRBD2 (7 bases). The CDR3 loop spans 16 amino acids. Looked up from germline, CDR1 is MNHNY and CDR2 is SVGAGI (reference sequence). The V end lost 2 bases, the J end lost 0 bases, and 14 bases lay between the germline ends. CDR3 loop: CASSYRGGALSYEQYF. Here the CDR3 DNA reads TGTGCCAGCAGTTACCGCGGGGGCGCCCTCTCCTACGAGCAGTACTTC.

The chain combines TRBV7-9 with TRBJ1-4; no firm D call. This CDR3 has 13 residues. Trimming took 10 bases from V and 0 from J, leaving 9 bases between them. Germline CDR1 is SEHNR and CDR2 is FQNEAQ (reference sequence). The CDR3 reads CATQPTTNEKLFF. CDR3 DNA: TGTGCCACCCAACCTACAACTAATGAAAAACTGTTTTTT.

The CDR3 DNA sequence: TGTGCCAGCAGCTTGACAGGGGAGGGGGACTACGAGCAGTACTTC. Its translation is CASSLTGEGDYEQYF. J is TRBJ2-7 and V is TRBV3-1 (or the pseudogene TRBV3-2), with D possibly being TRBD1 (8 bases). This CDR3 has 15 amino acids. Germline V gene lookup returns CDR1 LGHDT and CDR2 YNNKEL (reference sequence). Trimming removed 5 bases at V and 3 bases at J, with 17 bases between.

In this sample, this clone turned up once. One junction end does not reproduce the germline sequence, and a read error may be involved. The V call is TRBV11-3, the J call TRBJ2-1; the match to TRBD1 covers 7 bases. The V gene's germline CDR1 is SGHNT and CDR2 YENEEA. This CDR3 contains 15 residues. The CDR3 sequence is CASSFGTASNNEQFF. In nucleotides, the CDR3 is TGTGCCAGCAGCTTTGGGACAGCCTCCAACAATGAGCAGTTCTTC.

This chain links TRBV3-1 (or the pseudogene TRBV3-2) with TRBJ2-7; 9 bases are a match to TRBD2. Trimming at V came to 6 bases and at J to 2 bases, leaving 5 bases not matched to a gene. The CDR3 covers 14 residues. Germline V gives CDR1 LGHDT, CDR2 YNNKEL (reference sequence). CDR3 in DNA: TGTGCCAGCAGGGCCCTAGCGGGGCCCTACGAGCAGTACTTC. Protein sequence: CASRALAGPYEQYF.

V is TRBV5-6 and J is TRBJ2-3; 10 nucleotides align to TRBD1. V shed 4 bases, J shed 8 bases, and the junction held 10 bases outside the gene matches. The germline CDR1 and CDR2 sequences are SGHDT and YYEEEE. The CDR3 has 15 amino acids. CDR3 loop: CASSPRTGGTGTQYF. The CDR3 DNA reads TGTGCCAGCAGCCCCCGGACAGGGGGGACGGGTACGCAGTATTTT.

This clone has just a few counts. The V call is TRBV4-2, the J call TRBJ1-3; perhaps TRBD1 as D (5 bases). Germline values: CDR1 LGHNA, CDR2 YNFKEQ. V was clipped by 0 bases and J by 11 bases, with 14 bases between them. This CDR3 has 14 amino acids. DNA for the CDR3: TGTGCCAGCAGCCAAGAGGGGCGGTTTGGGTCCATATATTTT. It yields the protein CASSQEGRFGSIYF.